One sample yielded the 7 T cell receptor beta chains listed below, sequenced in a study of identical twins. A single record per CDR3 protein comes from TCRdb applying MiXCR to the 5' RACE reads. The table lists under 300,000 distinct CDR3 sequences, about 8% of them singletons. These data were also reused for a study on yellow fever vaccine responses in identical twins.

The material sequenced was CD8+ T cells sorted from blood. The receptors were sampled from a woman in her late teens or twenties in good health.

This clonotype was recorded at least ten times. The rearrangement joins TRBV27 to TRBJ2-3; 12 bases are shared with TRBD2. V lost 5 bases, J lost 6 bases, and 3 bases stayed unmatched. CDR1 and CDR2 from the germline V gene are MNHEY and SMNVEV (reference sequence). The CDR3 is made up of 14 amino acids. The CDR3 region has the DNA TGTGCCAGCAGTCCTAGCGGGGGGGCCGATACGCAGTATTTT. Amino acids: CASSPSGGADTQYF.

In this sample, this clonotype turned up many times. This chain joins TRBV29-1 and TRBJ1-1, with D uncertain. Trimming pared 6 bases from V and 6 bases from J, leaving 11 bases between. The CDR3 has 11 residues. The germline CDR1 and CDR2 sequences are SQVTM and ANQGSEA. The CDR3 DNA reads as TGCAGCGTGTACCTTGGGTCTGAAGCTTTCTTT. Residues: CSVYLGSEAFF. Filled out from reference TRBV29-1 and TRBJ1-1, the complete variable domain reads SAVISQKPSRDICQRGTSLTIQCQVDSQVTMMFWYRQQPGQSLTLIATANQGSEATYESGFVIDKFPISRPNLTFSTLTVSNMSPEDSSIYLCSVYLGSEAFFGQGTRLTVV.

This clonotype was found many times. V and J are TRBV11-2 and TRBJ2-4; 9 bases agree with TRBD1. Germline V gene data show CDR1 as SGHAT and CDR2 as FQNNGV. V lost 6 bases to trimming and J lost 5 bases; unmatched junction nucleotides: 11. The CDR3 has 16 residues. The CDR3 protein is CASRGVTGGLENIQYF. In DNA, the CDR3 is TGTGCCAGCAGGGGGGTAACAGGGGGCTTGGAAAACATTCAGTACTTC.

This clonotype has a count of ten or more. The rearrangement joins TRBV7-8 to TRBJ1-2; 8 bases align to TRBD1. V gave up 5 bases and J gave up 4 bases; unmatched junction bases: 9. The V gene's germline CDR1 is SGHVS and CDR2 FQNEAQ. The CDR3 has 15 residues. The CDR3 is CASSAGTGDIYGYTF. The CDR3, as DNA: TGTGCCAGCAGCGCCGGGACAGGAGATATCTATGGCTACACCTTC.

This chain links TRBV24-1 with TRBJ2-5; 7 bases are shared with TRBD1. Germline V lookup: CDR1 KGHDR, CDR2 SFDVKD. V was clipped by 7 bases and J by 3 bases; unmatched bases: 4. This CDR3 has 13 residues. The CDR3 loop is CATRPTGEETQYF. In DNA form, the CDR3 reads TGTGCCACCAGACCTACAGGGGAAGAGACCCAGTACTTC.

This clonotype was picked up many times. The chain recombines TRBV11-2 with TRBJ2-7; D tentatively reads TRBD1 or TRBD2 (6 bases each). The CDR3 spans 15 residues. Germline-derived CDR1 and CDR2 are SGHAT and FQNNGV. Trimming removed 6 bases from V and 2 bases from J, with 17 bases in between. The CDR3 is CASSVYRGPTYEQYF. The DNA of the CDR3 is TGTGCCAGCAGTGTGTACCGGGGGCCAACCTACGAGCAGTACTTC.

The rearrangement uses TRBV4-3 and TRBJ2-7; the D gene is possibly TRBD2 (6 bases). Germline V gene lookup returns CDR1 LGHNA and CDR2 YSLEER. V dropped 0 bases and J dropped 4 bases, with 13 bases sitting between them. The CDR3 has 15 amino acids. This chain's CDR3 is CASSQDGTPFYEQYF. As DNA, the CDR3 is TGCGCCAGCAGCCAAGACGGGACTCCGTTTTACGAGCAGTACTTC.